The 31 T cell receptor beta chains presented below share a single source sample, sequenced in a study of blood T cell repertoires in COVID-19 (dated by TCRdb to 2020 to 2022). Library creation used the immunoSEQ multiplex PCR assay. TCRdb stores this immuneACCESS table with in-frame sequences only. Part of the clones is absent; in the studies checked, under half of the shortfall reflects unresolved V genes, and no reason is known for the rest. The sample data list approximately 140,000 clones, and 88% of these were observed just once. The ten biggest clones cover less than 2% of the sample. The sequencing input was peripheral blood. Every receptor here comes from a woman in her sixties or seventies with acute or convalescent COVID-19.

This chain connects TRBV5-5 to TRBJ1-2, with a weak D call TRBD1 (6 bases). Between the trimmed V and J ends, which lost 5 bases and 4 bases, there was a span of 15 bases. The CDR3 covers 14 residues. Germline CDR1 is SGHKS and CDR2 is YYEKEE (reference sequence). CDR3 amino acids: CASSYIQGPYGYTF. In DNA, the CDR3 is TGTGCCAGCAGTTATATCCAGGGGCCCTATGGCTACACCTTC.

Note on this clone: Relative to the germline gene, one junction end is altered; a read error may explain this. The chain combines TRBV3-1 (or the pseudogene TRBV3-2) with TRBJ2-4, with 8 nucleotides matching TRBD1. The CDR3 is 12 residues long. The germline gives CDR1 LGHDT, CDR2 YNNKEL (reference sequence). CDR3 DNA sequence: TGTGCCAGCAGCCAAGACGGACAGGGAATGGACTTC. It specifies CASSQDGQGMDF.

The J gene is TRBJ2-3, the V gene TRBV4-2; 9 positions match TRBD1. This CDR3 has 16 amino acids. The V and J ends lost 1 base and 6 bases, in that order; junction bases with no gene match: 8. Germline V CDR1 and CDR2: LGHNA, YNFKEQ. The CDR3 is CASSQVGTGWSDTQYF. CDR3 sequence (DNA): TGTGCCAGCAGCCAAGTGGGGACAGGGTGGTCGGATACGCAGTATTTT.

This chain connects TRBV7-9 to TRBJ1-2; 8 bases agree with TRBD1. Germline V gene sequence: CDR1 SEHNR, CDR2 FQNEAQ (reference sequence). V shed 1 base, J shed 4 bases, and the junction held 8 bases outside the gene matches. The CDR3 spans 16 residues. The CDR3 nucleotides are TGTGCCAGCAGCTTAGATACAGGGGGATGGGGCTATGGCTACACCTTC. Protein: CASSLDTGGWGYGYTF.

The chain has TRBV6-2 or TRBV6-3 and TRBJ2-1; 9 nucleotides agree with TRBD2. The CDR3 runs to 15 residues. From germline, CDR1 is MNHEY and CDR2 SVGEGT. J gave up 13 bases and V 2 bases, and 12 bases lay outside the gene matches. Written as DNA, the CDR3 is TGTGCCAGCAGTTACACCCCGCTCAAGGGACTAGCTCAGTTCTTC. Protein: CASSYTPLKGLAQFF.

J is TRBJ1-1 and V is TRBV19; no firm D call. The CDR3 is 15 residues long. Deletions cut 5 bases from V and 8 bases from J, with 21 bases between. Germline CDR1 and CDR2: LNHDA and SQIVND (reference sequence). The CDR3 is CASSPAVTALGEAFF. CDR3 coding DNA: TGTGCCAGTAGTCCGGCCGTGACGGCGCTGGGCGAAGCTTTCTTT.

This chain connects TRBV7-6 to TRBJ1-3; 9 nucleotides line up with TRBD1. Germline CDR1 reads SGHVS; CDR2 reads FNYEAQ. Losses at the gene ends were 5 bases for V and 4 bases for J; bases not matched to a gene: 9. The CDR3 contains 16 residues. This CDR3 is CASSPATGGKGNTIYF. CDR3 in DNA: TGTGCCAGCAGCCCAGCGACAGGGGGAAAAGGAAACACCATATATTTT. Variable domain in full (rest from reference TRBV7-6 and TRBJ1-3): GAGVSQSPRYKVTKRGQDVALRCDPISGHVSLYWYRQALGQGPEFLTYFNYEAQQDKSGLPNDRFSAERPEGSISTLTIQRTEQRDSAMYRCASSPATGGKGNTIYFGEGSWLTVV.

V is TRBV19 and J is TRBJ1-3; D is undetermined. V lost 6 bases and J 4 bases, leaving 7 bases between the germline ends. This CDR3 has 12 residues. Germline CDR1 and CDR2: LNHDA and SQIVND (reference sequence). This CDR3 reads CASSTQGNTIYF. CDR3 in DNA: TGTGCCAGTAGCACACAGGGAAACACCATATATTTT.

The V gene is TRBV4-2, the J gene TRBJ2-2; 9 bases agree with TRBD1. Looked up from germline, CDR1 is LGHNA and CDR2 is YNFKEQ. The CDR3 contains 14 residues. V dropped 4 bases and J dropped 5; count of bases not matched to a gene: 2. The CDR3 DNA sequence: TGTGCCAGCAGCCGGGACAGGGTAACCGGGGAGCTGTTTTTT. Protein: CASSRDRVTGELFF.

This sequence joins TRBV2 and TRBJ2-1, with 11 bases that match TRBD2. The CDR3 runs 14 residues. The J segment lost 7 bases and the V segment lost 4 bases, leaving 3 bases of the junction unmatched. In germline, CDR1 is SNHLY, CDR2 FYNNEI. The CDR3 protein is CASSGLAGWNEQFF. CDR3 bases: TGTGCCAGCAGTGGACTAGCGGGGTGGAATGAGCAGTTCTTC.

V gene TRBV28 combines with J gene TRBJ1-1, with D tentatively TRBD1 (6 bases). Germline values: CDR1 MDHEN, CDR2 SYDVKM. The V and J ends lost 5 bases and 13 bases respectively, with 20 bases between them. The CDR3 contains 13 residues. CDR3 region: CASSPGRPRGVFF. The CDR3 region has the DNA TGTGCCAGCAGTCCCGGGCGGCCCAGGGGAGTTTTCTTT.

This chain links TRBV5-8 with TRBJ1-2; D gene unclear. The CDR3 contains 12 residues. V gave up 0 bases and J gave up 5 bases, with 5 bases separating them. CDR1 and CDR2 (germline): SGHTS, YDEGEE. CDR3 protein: CASSLDIYGYTF. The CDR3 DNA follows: TGTGCCAGCAGCTTGGATATTTATGGCTACACCTTC.

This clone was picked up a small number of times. CDR3 residues: CASSVEETGGHNEQFF. The CDR3 region has the DNA TGTGCCAGCAGCGTAGAGGAGACAGGGGGACACAATGAGCAGTTCTTC. The V call is TRBV9, the J call TRBJ2-1, with TRBD1 identical over 9 bases. Germline loops: CDR1 SGDLS, CDR2 YYNGEE. The CDR3 is made up of 16 amino acids. V lost 0 bases and J lost 5; bases outside the gene matches: 6. The full variable domain, in which reference TRBV9 and TRBJ2-1 provide the parts outside the CDR3, is DSGVTQTPKHLITATGQRVTLRCSPRSGDLSVYWYQQSLDQGLQFLIQYYNGEERAKGNILERFSAQQFPDLHSELNLSSLELGDSALYFCASSVEETGGHNEQFFGPGTRLTVL.

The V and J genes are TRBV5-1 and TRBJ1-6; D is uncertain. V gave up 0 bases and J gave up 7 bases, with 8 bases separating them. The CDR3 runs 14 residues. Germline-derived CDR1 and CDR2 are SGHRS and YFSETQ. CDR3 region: CASSLGRENSPLHF. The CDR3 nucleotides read TGCGCCAGCAGCTTGGGGAGAGAAAATTCACCCCTCCACTTT. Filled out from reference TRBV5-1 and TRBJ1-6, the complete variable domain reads KAGVTQTPRYLIKTRGQQVTLSCSPISGHRSVSWYQQTPGQGLQFLFEYFSETQRNKGNFPGRFSGRQFSNSRSEMNVSTLELGDSALYLCASSLGRENSPLHFGNGTRLTVT.

The CDR3 nucleotides read TGTGCCAGCAGCTTAAGGCCGGGACTAGATGGTACGCAGTATTTT. This gives the protein CASSLRPGLDGTQYF. The V call is TRBV7-2, the J call TRBJ2-3, with TRBD2 identical over 8 bases. Germline V gives CDR1 SGHTA, CDR2 FQGNSA. The ends lost 2 bases at V and 8 bases at J; junction bases unmatched: 9. The CDR3 consists of 15 residues.

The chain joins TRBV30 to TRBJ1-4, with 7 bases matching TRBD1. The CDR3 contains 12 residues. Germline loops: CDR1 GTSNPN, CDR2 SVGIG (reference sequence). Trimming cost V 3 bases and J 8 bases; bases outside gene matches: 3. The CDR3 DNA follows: TGTGCCTGGAGGACAGGGACCGAAAAACTGTTTTTT. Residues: CAWRTGTEKLFF.

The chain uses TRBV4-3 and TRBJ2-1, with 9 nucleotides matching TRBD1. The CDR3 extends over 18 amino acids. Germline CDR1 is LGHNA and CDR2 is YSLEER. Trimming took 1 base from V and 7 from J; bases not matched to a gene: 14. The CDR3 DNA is TGCGCCAGCAGCCAAGTATACGGGGACAGGGAATCGAGGAATGAGCAGTTCTTC. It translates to CASSQVYGDRESRNEQFF.

The CDR3 nucleotides are TGTGCCAGCGGGGGGGTTTTATATGGCTACACCTTC. Residues: CASGGVLYGYTF. The gene calls are TRBV28 and TRBJ1-2; D possibly corresponds to TRBD1 (5 bases). The CDR3 totals 12 residues. CDR1 is MDHEN and CDR2 is SYDVKM in the germline V gene. V lost 8 bases, J lost 5 bases, and 12 bases lay in between.

CDR3 sequence reads: CASRSDRGAGNTIYF. The CDR3 DNA reads as TGTGCCAGCAGGAGCGACAGGGGTGCCGGAAACACCATATATTTT. J is TRBJ1-3 and V is TRBV6-5; 8 nucleotides align to TRBD1. V was clipped by 6 bases and J by 4 bases; unmatched bases: 8. Germline V gene lookup returns CDR1 MNHEY and CDR2 SVGAGI. This CDR3 has 15 residues.

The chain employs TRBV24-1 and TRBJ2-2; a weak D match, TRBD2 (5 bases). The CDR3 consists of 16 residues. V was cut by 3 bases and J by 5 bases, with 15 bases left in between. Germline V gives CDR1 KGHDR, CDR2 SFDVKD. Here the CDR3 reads CATSDPRGIGTGELFF. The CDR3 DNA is TGTGCCACCAGTGATCCGCGAGGGATTGGAACCGGGGAGCTGTTTTTT.

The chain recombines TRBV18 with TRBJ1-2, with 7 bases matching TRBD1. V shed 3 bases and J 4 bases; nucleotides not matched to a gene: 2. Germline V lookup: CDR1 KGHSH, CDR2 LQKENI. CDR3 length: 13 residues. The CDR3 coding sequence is TGTGCCAGCTCACCGGGACAGTTCTATGGCTACACCTTC. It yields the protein CASSPGQFYGYTF.

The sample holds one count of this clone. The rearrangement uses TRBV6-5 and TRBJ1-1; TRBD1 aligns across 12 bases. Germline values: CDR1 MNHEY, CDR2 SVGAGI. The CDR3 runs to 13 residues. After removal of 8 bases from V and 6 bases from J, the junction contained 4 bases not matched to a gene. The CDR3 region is CASGTGGEAEAFF. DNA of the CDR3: TGTGCCAGCGGGACAGGGGGCGAGGCTGAAGCTTTCTTT.

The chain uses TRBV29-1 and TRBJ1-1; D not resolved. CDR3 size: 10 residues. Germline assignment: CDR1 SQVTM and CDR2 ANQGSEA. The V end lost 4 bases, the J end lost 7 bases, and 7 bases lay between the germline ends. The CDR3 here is CSVVGNEAFF. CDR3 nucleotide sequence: TGCAGCGTTGTCGGGAATGAAGCTTTCTTT.

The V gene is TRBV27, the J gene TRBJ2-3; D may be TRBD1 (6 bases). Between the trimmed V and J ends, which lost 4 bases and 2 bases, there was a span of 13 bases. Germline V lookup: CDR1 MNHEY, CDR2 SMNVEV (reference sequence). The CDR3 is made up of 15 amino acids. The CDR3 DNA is TGTGCCAGCAGTTCCCCCAGGGGAGACACAGATACGCAGTATTTT. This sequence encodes CASSSPRGDTDTQYF.

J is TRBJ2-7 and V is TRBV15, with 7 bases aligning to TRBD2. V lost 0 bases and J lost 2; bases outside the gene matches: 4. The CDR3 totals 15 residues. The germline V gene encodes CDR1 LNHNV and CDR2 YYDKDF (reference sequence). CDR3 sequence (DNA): TGTGCCACCAGCAGAGAGGGAGGGCGCACCTACGAGCAGTACTTC. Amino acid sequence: CATSREGGRTYEQYF.

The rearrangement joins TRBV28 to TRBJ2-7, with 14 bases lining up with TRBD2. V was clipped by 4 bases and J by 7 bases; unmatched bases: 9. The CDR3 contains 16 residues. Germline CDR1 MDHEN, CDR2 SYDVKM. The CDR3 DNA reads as TGTGCCAGCAGTTCCCTCGGACTAGCGGGGGGCTGGGAGCAGTACTTC. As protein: CASSSLGLAGGWEQYF.

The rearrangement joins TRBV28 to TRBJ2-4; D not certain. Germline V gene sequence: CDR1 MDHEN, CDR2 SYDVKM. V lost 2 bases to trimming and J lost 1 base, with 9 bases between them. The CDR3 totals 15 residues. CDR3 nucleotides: TGTGCCAGCAGTTTAGTGGCGAGGGCCAAAAACATTCAGTACTTC. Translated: CASSLVARAKNIQYF.

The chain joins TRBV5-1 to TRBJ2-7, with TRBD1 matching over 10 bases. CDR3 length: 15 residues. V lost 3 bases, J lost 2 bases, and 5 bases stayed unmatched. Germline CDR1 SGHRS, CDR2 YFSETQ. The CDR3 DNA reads TGCGCCAGCAGCTGGGGACAGGGGCGAACCTACGAGCAGTACTTC. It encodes CASSWGQGRTYEQYF.

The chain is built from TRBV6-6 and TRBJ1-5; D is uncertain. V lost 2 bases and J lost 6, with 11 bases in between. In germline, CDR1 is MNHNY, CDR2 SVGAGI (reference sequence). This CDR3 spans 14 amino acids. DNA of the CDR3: TGTGCCAGCAGTTACGTAGCATCATCTCAGCCCCAGCATTTT. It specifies CASSYVASSQPQHF.

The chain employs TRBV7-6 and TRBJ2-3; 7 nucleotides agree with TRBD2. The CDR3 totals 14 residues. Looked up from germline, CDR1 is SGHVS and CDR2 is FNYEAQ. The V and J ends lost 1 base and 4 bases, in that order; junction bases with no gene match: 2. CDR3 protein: CASSLGLAPDTQYF. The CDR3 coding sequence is TGTGCCAGCAGCTTAGGACTAGCCCCAGATACGCAGTATTTT.

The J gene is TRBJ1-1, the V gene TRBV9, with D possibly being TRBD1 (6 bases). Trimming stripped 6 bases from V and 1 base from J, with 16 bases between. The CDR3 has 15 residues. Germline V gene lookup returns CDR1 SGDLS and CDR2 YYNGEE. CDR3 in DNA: TGTGCCAGCAACGCTCTGGACAGAGAGAACACTGAAGCTTTCTTT. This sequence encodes CASNALDRENTEAFF.